These 28 T cell receptor beta chains were all obtained from the same sample, sequenced in a study of OX40 agonist ivuxolimab in advanced cancers. Libraries were prepared by immunoSEQ multiplex PCR; TCRdb keeps only in-frame clonotypes and omits some of them. The sample has some 110,000 clones, around 95% seen once. The material sequenced was CD4+ or CD8+ T cells sorted from blood, taken in a trial of the OX40 agonist ivuxolimab. These receptors were obtained from an adult with an advanced solid tumor such as melanoma, head and neck, liver or kidney cancer.

This chain connects TRBV28 to TRBJ1-2; 7 nucleotides line up with TRBD1. After removal of 6 bases from V and 4 bases from J, the junction contained 11 bases not matched to a gene. The V gene's germline CDR1 is MDHEN and CDR2 SYDVKM. The CDR3 consists of 15 residues. CDR3 DNA: TGTGCCAGCAGCGACGAAAGACAGGGAAGCTATGGCTACACCTTC. Translation gives CASSDERQGSYGYTF.

The rearrangement links TRBV6-6 to TRBJ1-5; D gene ambiguous. Germline V lookup: CDR1 MNHNY, CDR2 SVGAGI (reference sequence). CDR3 length equals 13 residues. V lost 6 bases and J 11 bases, leaving 17 bases between the germline ends. CDR3 sequence: CASSSPPLPAQHF. The CDR3 coding sequence is TGTGCCAGCAGCAGCCCGCCTCTCCCGGCCCAGCATTTT.

The CDR3, as DNA: TGTGCCAGCAGCTTGCGAGGCAGCGTCACAGATACGCAGTATTTT. Its translation is CASSLRGSVTDTQYF. The rearrangement links TRBV5-5 to TRBJ2-3; D ambiguous. This CDR3 is built from 15 residues. V lost 1 base and J 2 bases, leaving 11 bases between the germline ends. Germline CDR1 is SGHKS and CDR2 is YYEKEE (reference sequence).

The chain couples TRBV7-8 to TRBJ2-7; a weak D match, TRBD2 (6 bases). Germline CDR1 reads SGHVS; CDR2 reads FQNEAQ. The ends were cut back, 5 bases at V and 6 bases at J, with 17 bases in the middle. The CDR3 covers 14 residues. The CDR3 here is CASSRPAGISEQYF. The CDR3 nucleotides read TGTGCCAGCAGCCGCCCGGCGGGAATTAGCGAGCAGTACTTC.

The V gene is TRBV7-9, the J gene TRBJ2-5; D unresolved. This CDR3 is built from 15 residues. Germline V gives CDR1 SEHNR, CDR2 FQNEAQ (reference sequence). Between the trimmed V and J ends, which lost 1 base and 0 bases, there was a span of 9 bases. The CDR3 DNA reads TGTGCCAGCAGCTTAGTGGCGGTGTACCAAGAGACCCAGTACTTC. This translates into CASSLVAVYQETQYF.

The chain employs TRBV5-1 and TRBJ1-2, with a tentative D call TRBD1 (5 bases). V lost 7 bases to trimming and J lost 6 bases, with 22 bases between them. CDR1 and CDR2 from the germline V gene are SGHRS and YFSETQ. This CDR3 spans 15 amino acids. CDR3 region: CASDLGGDGIDGYTF. Here the CDR3 DNA reads TGCGCCAGCGATCTCGGGGGAGATGGAATAGATGGCTACACCTTC.

The chain joins TRBV6-1 to TRBJ1-2, with 7 bases aligning to TRBD1. V shed 8 bases, J shed 0 bases, and the junction held 9 bases outside the gene matches. CDR3 length equals 15 residues. Germline values: CDR1 MNHNS, CDR2 SASEGT. This CDR3 reads CASLQDRSPNYGYTF. The CDR3 nucleotides are TGTGCCAGCCTCCAGGACAGGTCCCCTAACTATGGCTACACCTTC.

The rearrangement joins TRBV5-1 to TRBJ2-1; TRBD2 matches at 14 bases. The CDR3 is 18 residues long. Germline CDR1 SGHRS, CDR2 YFSETQ. V trimming: 0 bases; J trimming: 7 bases; junction bases outside the gene matches: 9. In nucleotides, the CDR3 is TGCGCCAGCAGCTTGGGACTAGCGGGAGGGCGCGCGGGAAATGAGCAGTTCTTC. This translates into CASSLGLAGGRAGNEQFF.

V is TRBV7-9 and J is TRBJ2-7; 9 bases agree with TRBD1. Looked up from germline, CDR1 is SEHNR and CDR2 is FQNEAQ (reference sequence). This CDR3 is built from 14 residues. With 10 bases clipped from V and 3 bases from J, the junction kept 10 bases outside the gene matches. The CDR3 DNA follows: TGTGCCACTAACCCGGGACAGGGTCTCTACGAGCAGTACTTC. Translating it yields CATNPGQGLYEQYF.

This clone was seen a single time. This chain's CDR3 is CASSGRAEGTGELFF. The CDR3, as DNA: TGTGCCAGCAGTGGGAGGGCCGAGGGCACCGGGGAGCTGTTTTTT. V usage is TRBV2 and J usage is TRBJ2-2; tentative D call: TRBD2 (6 bases). This CDR3 comprises 15 residues. V gave up 4 bases and J gave up 4 bases, with 13 bases separating them. From germline, CDR1 is SNHLY and CDR2 FYNNEI. Full variable domain (rest looked up from reference TRBV2 and TRBJ2-2): EPEVTQTPSHQVTQMGQEVILRCVPISNHLYFYWYRQILGQKVEFLVSFYNNEISEKSEIFDDQFSVERPDGSNFTLKIRSTKLEDSAMYFCASSGRAEGTGELFFGEGSRLTVL.

V is TRBV7-2 and J is TRBJ1-2; no definite D call. The CDR3 spans 12 residues. V lost 4 bases and J 7 bases, leaving 10 bases between the germline ends. Looked up from germline, CDR1 is SGHTA and CDR2 is FQGNSA. The CDR3 nucleotides are TGTGCCAGCAGCTCCACCATCAGTGGCTACACCTTC. This codes for CASSSTISGYTF.

This chain connects TRBV5-4 to TRBJ1-1; D unresolved. CDR3 length: 16 residues. Germline lookup yields CDR1 SGHNT and CDR2 YYREEE (reference sequence). Trimming removed 0 bases from V and 1 base from J, with 13 bases in between. As DNA, the CDR3 is TGTGCCAGCAGCTTGGAACCGAGTAAAACGAACACTGAAGCTTTCTTT. Translating gives CASSLEPSKTNTEAFF.

This chain uses TRBV5-1 with TRBJ1-2; 8 nucleotides agree with TRBD1. V shed 7 bases and J 4 bases; nucleotides not matched to a gene: 9. There are 14 residues in the CDR3. Germline assignment: CDR1 SGHRS and CDR2 YFSETQ. The CDR3 nucleotides read TGCGCCAGCTCCCAGGACAGGGCAGCCTATGGCTACACCTTC. Its protein product is CASSQDRAAYGYTF.

This chain uses TRBV7-7 with TRBJ2-1; D is possibly TRBD1 or TRBD2 (5 bases each). Germline CDR1 reads SSHAT; CDR2 reads FNYEAQ (reference sequence). Between the trimmed V and J ends, which lost 5 bases and 6 bases, there was a span of 14 bases. CDR3 length: 14 amino acids. This CDR3 is CASSLSGAGNEQFF. Here the CDR3 DNA reads TGTGCCAGCAGCCTCTCCGGGGCAGGCAATGAGCAGTTCTTC.

The chain employs TRBV7-2 and TRBJ2-7; 8 bases are a match to TRBD2. This CDR3 contains 16 residues. Per the germline V gene, CDR1 is SGHTA and CDR2 is FQGNSA. The trim removed 0 bases at V and 4 bases at J, leaving 8 bases unmatched. The CDR3 sequence: CASSLAPGLDLYEQYF. The DNA for the CDR3 is TGTGCCAGCAGCTTAGCACCGGGACTAGACCTATACGAGCAGTACTTC.

This chain uses TRBV5-1 with TRBJ2-1, with 10 bases lining up with TRBD2. The CDR3 covers 15 residues. V lost 1 base, J lost 4 bases, and 2 bases stayed unmatched. Germline V lookup: CDR1 SGHRS, CDR2 YFSETQ. The CDR3, as DNA: TGCGCCAGCAGCTTGCTAGCGGGGGAATACAATGAGCAGTTCTTC. Translating it yields CASSLLAGEYNEQFF.

This chain's CDR3 is CASSPSRGHLTYEQYF. The CDR3 DNA follows: TGTGCCAGCAGCCCGTCGAGGGGACACCTAACCTACGAGCAGTACTTC. The gene calls are TRBV7-9 and TRBJ2-7, with D perhaps TRBD1 (6 bases). Trimming took 5 bases from V and 2 from J, leaving 19 bases between them. Germline-derived CDR1 and CDR2 are SEHNR and FQNEAQ (reference sequence). The CDR3 runs 16 residues.

The chain uses TRBV2 and TRBJ2-5, with 7 bases that match TRBD1. CDR1 and CDR2 (germline): SNHLY, FYNNEI. V lost 6 bases, J lost 4 bases, and 8 bases stayed unmatched. The CDR3 runs 14 residues. This chain's CDR3 is CASSATRQGETQYF. DNA for the CDR3: TGTGCCAGCAGCGCGACGAGACAGGGAGAGACCCAGTACTTC.

The chain combines TRBV11-2 with TRBJ2-4; D not certain. V was pared by 5 bases and J by 3 bases, with 8 bases between. CDR1 and CDR2 from the germline V gene are SGHAT and FQNNGV. The CDR3 runs 13 residues. CDR3 region: CASSSFSKNIQYF. The CDR3 DNA reads as TGTGCCAGCAGCAGCTTTAGCAAAAACATTCAGTACTTC.

The chain carries TRBV7-9 and TRBJ1-2; D is possibly TRBD1 (5 bases). The CDR3 length is 14 residues. Germline V gene data show CDR1 as SEHNR and CDR2 as FQNEAQ (reference sequence). V lost 7 bases and J lost 4, with 16 bases in between. CDR3 coding DNA: TGTGCCAGCACCCGGGGTGAAGGGGTCTATGGCTACACCTTC. It yields the protein CASTRGEGVYGYTF.

The V gene is TRBV7-3, the J gene TRBJ2-1, with TRBD2 identical over 15 bases. J gave up 7 bases and V 2 bases, and 9 bases lay outside the gene matches. Germline V gives CDR1 SGHTA, CDR2 FQGTGA. CDR3 length equals 18 residues. For the CDR3, the DNA is TGTGCCAGCAGCTTAGGCGGTAGAGGGACTAGCGGGAGGAATGAGCAGTTCTTC. Protein product: CASSLGGRGTSGRNEQFF.

V usage is TRBV29-1 and J usage is TRBJ2-7, with TRBD2 identical over 7 bases. The CDR3 extends over 13 amino acids. Unmatched junction bases numbered 6, after V lost 0 bases and J lost 7 bases. Germline values: CDR1 SQVTM, CDR2 ANQGSEA. CDR3 nucleotide sequence: TGCAGCGTTGAAGAAGTAAGGACTAGTGAGCAGTACTTC. As protein: CSVEEVRTSEQYF.

CDR3 loop: CASSFSGSVADTQYF. As DNA, the CDR3 is TGCGCCAGCAGCTTCAGCGGGAGCGTCGCAGATACGCAGTATTTT. This sequence joins TRBV5-1 and TRBJ2-3; TRBD2 matches at 8 bases. The CDR3 covers 15 residues. CDR1 is SGHRS and CDR2 is YFSETQ in the germline V gene. The V gene end was trimmed by 2 bases and the J gene end by 4 bases; junction bases not matched to a gene: 6.

DNA of the CDR3: TGTGCCAGTGGTTCGGGCAGGAACACTGAAGCTTTCTTT. Translation gives CASGSGRNTEAFF. V gene TRBV19 combines with J gene TRBJ1-1; D is undetermined. In germline, CDR1 is LNHDA, CDR2 SQIVND (reference sequence). The CDR3 length is 13 residues. V was clipped by 8 bases and J by 1 base, with 11 bases between them. Supplemented by reference TRBV19 and TRBJ1-1, the full variable domain reads DGGITQSPKYLFRKEGQNVTLSCEQNLNHDAMYWYRQDPGQGLRLIYYSQIVNDFQKGDIAEGYSVSREKKESFPLTVTSAQKNPTAFYLCASGSGRNTEAFFGQGTRLTVV.

The chain links TRBV6-6 to TRBJ2-1, with a weak D call TRBD1 (6 bases). Trimming left V 5 bases short and J 0 bases short, with 11 bases between. The CDR3 loop spans 15 amino acids. Per the germline V gene, CDR1 is MNHNY and CDR2 is SVGAGI (reference sequence). CDR3 DNA: TGTGCCAGCAGTCGACAGGACCTCTCCTACAATGAGCAGTTCTTC. It specifies CASSRQDLSYNEQFF.

The CDR3 DNA sequence: TGTGCCAGCAGCCCCCGGGTAGCGGGGGACACCGGGGAGCTGTTTTTT. It translates to CASSPRVAGDTGELFF. J is TRBJ2-2 and V is TRBV14, with 9 bases fitting TRBD2. Unmatched junction bases numbered 6, after V lost 4 bases and J lost 3 bases. Germline V lookup: CDR1 SGHDN, CDR2 FVKESK. This CDR3 spans 16 amino acids.

The genes are TRBV6-5 and TRBJ2-7; D not resolved. Trimming left V 0 bases short and J 7 bases short, with 10 bases between. Germline CDR1 MNHEY, CDR2 SVGAGI. This CDR3 has 13 residues. The CDR3 spells CASSYSVQSEQYF. DNA of the CDR3: TGTGCCAGCAGTTACTCGGTGCAATCGGAGCAGTACTTC.

The chain uses TRBV19 and TRBJ1-2; tentatively, D is TRBD1 (5 bases). Deletions cut 1 base from V and 3 bases from J, with 9 bases between. The CDR3 runs 14 residues. Germline CDR1 LNHDA, CDR2 SQIVND (reference sequence). CDR3 loop: CASSIGTTDYGYTF. In nucleotides, the CDR3 is TGTGCCAGTAGTATAGGTACGACAGACTATGGCTACACCTTC.